The source of this T cell receptor beta chain is a study of T cell responses to AZD1222 COVID-19 vaccine. The germline V and J ends were trimmed by 4 bases and 1 base, with 7 bases remaining between them. The CDR3 spans 13 residues. Germline CDR1 and CDR2: MNHEY and SMNVEV (reference sequence). Clones were sequenced by immunoSEQ multiplex PCR, and TCRdb holds only the in-frame ones, with some missing. In the table there are 80,000 to 100,000 clones, around nine tenths of which are singletons. The sequence was obtained from an adult in good health. This specimen was peripheral blood, taken on day 0 of AZD1222 vaccination. The rearrangement uses TRBV27 and TRBJ1-1, with D possibly being TRBD1 (5 bases). The CDR3 sequence: CASSYRPNTEAFF. CDR3 in DNA: TGTGCCAGCAGTTACAGGCCGAACACTGAAGCTTTCTTT.